This T cell receptor beta chain was documented in a study of blood T cell repertoires in COVID-19. Study-wide context: Sources were T cells, B-cell-depleted T cells, or PBMCs; the material itself was cDNA or gDNA.

The repertoire was sequenced with immunoSEQ multiplex PCR; TCRdb's copy has only in-frame clones and lacks some. The sample lists 97,000 or so clones; roughly 82% were seen once. The CDR3 runs to 19 residues. The material sequenced was peripheral blood. The clonotype originates from a human donor in a cohort sampled during active COVID-19. This chain links TRBV21-1 with TRBJ1-5. TRBV21-1 is an annotated pseudogene. The chain's CDR3 is CASSKETAALLMGNQPQHF. In DNA form, the CDR3 reads TGTGCCAGCAGCAAAGAAACAGCGGCACTCCTAATGGGTAATCAGCCCCAGCATTTT.